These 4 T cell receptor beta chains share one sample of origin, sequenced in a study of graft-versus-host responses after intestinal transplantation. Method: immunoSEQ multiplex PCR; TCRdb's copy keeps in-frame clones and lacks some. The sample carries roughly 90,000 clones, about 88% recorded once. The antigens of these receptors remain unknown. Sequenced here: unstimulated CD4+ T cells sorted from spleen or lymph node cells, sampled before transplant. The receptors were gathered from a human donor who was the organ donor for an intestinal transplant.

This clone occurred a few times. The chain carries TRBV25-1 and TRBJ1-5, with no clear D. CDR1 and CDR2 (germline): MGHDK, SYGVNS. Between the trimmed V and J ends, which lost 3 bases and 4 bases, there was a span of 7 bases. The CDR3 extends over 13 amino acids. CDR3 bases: TGTGCCAGCAGTGAGGCAGGAAATCAGCCCCAGCATTTT. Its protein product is CASSEAGNQPQHF. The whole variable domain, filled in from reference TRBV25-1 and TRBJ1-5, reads EADIYQTPRYLVIGTGKKITLECSQTMGHDKMYWYQQDPGMELHLIHYSYGVNSTEKGDLSSESTVSRIRTEHFPLTLESARPSHTSQYLCASSEAGNQPQHFGDGTRLSIL.

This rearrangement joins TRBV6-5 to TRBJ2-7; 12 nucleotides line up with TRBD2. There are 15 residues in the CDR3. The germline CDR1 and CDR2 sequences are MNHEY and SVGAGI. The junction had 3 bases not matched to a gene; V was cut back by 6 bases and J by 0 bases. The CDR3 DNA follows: TGTGCCAGCAGACTAGCGGGGGGTTCCTCCTACGAGCAGTACTTC. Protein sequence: CASRLAGGSSYEQYF.

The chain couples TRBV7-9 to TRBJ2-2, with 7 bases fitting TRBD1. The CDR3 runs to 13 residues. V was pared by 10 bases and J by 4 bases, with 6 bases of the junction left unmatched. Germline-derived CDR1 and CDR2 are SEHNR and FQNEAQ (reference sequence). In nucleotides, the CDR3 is TGTGCCATCAGGGACAGACGCACCGGGGAGCTGTTTTTT. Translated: CAIRDRRTGELFF.

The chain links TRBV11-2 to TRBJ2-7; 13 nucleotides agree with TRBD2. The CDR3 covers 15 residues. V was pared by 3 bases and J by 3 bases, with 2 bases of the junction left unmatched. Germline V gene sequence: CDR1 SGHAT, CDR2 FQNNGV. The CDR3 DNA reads TGTGCCAGCAGCTTCCGACTAGCGGGAGGCTACGAGCAGTACTTC. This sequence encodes CASSFRLAGGYEQYF.